These 2 T cell receptor beta chains were all obtained from the same sample, sequenced in a study of blood T cell repertoires in COVID-19. Repertoires were generated with immunoSEQ multiplex PCR, while TCRdb's copy carries only in-frame clones and drops some. This sample yields 250,000 to 350,000 clones, of which around nine tenths are seen a single time; approximately 0.84% belongs to the top ten. Sequencing was performed on peripheral blood. These receptors were taken from a man aged 25 to 45 with acute or convalescent COVID-19.

The chain joins TRBV5-4 to TRBJ1-1; 8 nucleotides line up with TRBD1. The V gene's germline CDR1 is SGHNT and CDR2 YYREEE (reference sequence). V dropped 2 bases and J dropped 2; count of bases not matched to a gene: 5. The CDR3 length is 15 residues. CDR3 residues: CASSLEAGGNTEAFF. The CDR3 bases are TGTGCCAGCAGCTTAGAAGCAGGGGGCAACACTGAAGCTTTCTTT.

The chain joins TRBV10-1 to TRBJ1-2, with unresolved D. Germline lookup yields CDR1 WNHNN and CDR2 SYGVQD (reference sequence). V was shortened by 7 bases and J by 7 bases, with 7 bases between the two germline ends. The CDR3 runs 10 residues. The CDR3 is CASTEAGYTF. CDR3 DNA sequence: TGCGCCAGCACGGAGGCTGGCTACACCTTC.